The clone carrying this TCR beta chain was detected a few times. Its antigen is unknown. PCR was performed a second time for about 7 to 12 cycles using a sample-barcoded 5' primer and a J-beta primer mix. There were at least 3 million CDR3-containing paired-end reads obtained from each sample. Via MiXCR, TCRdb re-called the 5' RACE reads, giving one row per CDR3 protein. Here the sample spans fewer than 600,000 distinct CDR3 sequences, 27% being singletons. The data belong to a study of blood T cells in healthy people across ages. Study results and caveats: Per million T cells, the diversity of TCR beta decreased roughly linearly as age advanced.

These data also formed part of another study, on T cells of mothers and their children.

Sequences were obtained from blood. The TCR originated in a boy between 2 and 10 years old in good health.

The CDR3 here is CASRSGYPNSPLHF. The DNA for the CDR3 is TGTGCCAGCCGGTCAGGCTATCCTAATTCACCCCTCCACTTT. The chain couples TRBV6-5 to TRBJ1-6; the D is unclear. Germline V gene data show CDR1 as MNHEY and CDR2 as SVGAGI. The CDR3 runs 14 residues. Trimming pared 8 bases from V and 6 bases from J, leaving 14 bases between.